The rows below give T cell receptor beta chains drawn from one sample of a study of T cell responses to AZD1222 COVID-19 vaccine. Generated by immunoSEQ multiplex PCR, the TCRdb table keeps only in-frame clones and is missing some. Among approximately 150,000 clones listed, approximately 90% were seen once. Material: peripheral blood, obtained on day 0 of AZD1222 vaccination. These TCRs come from an adult in good health. CDR3s include the opening cysteine and the closing phenylalanine or tryptophan. A D gene is named only where the DNA matches it firmly. The size of a clone is reported for some rows only, either as once, few or many, or as a class for expanded clones.

v_call	j_call	d_call	clone_size	cdr3_aa	cdr3_nt
TRBV2	TRBJ2-3	NA	NA	CASSDRTVTTDTQYF	TGTGCCAGCAGTGACAGGACCGTGACCACAGATACGCAGTATTTT
TRBV19	TRBJ2-3	NA	NA	CASSLLGTDTQYF	TGTGCCAGTAGTCTGCTGGGCACAGATACGCAGTATTTT
TRBV6-1	TRBJ2-3	TRBD1	NA	CASSGGYRGRVDTQYF	TGTGCCAGCAGTGGGGGATACAGGGGGCGCGTAGATACGCAGTATTTT
TRBV6-1	TRBJ2-1	TRBD1	NA	CASSEFPGQGTYNEQFF	TGTGCCAGCAGTGAGTTCCCGGGACAGGGCACCTACAATGAGCAGTTCTTC
TRBV5-1	TRBJ2-1	TRBD2	few	CASSPGTSGASSYNEQFF	TGCGCCAGCAGCCCCGGGACTAGCGGGGCCAGCTCCTACAATGAGCAGTTCTTC
TRBV5-6	TRBJ1-3	TRBD1	NA	CASSDQGAGNTIYF	TGTGCCAGCAGCGACCAGGGGGCTGGAAACACCATATATTTT
TRBV28	TRBJ1-1	NA	NA	CASSSDSLNTEAFF	TGTGCCAGCAGTTCGGACAGCCTGAACACTGAAGCTTTCTTT
TRBV19	TRBJ2-7	NA	NA	CASSKDYSYEQYF	TGTGCCAGTAGTAAGGATTACTCCTACGAGCAGTACTTC
TRBV30	TRBJ1-6	TRBD1	few	CAWSPTGRNSPLHF	TGTGCCTGGAGCCCGACAGGGAGGAATTCACCCCTCCACTTT
TRBV2	TRBJ2-7	NA	NA	CASRRTEGVSYEQYF	TGTGCCAGCAGGAGGACGGAGGGGGTCTCCTACGAGCAGTACTTC
TRBV5-1	TRBJ2-1	TRBD2	NA	CASSAPGTSRNEQFF	TGCGCCAGCAGCGCCCCCGGGACTAGCCGCAATGAGCAGTTCTTC
TRBV25-1	TRBJ2-7	TRBD2	NA	CASSEGLAGKDEQYF	TGTGCCAGCAGTGAAGGACTAGCGGGGAAAGACGAGCAGTACTTC
TRBV2	TRBJ1-1	TRBD1	once	CASSESPDRVKTNTEAFF	TGTGCCAGCAGTGAAAGCCCGGACAGGGTAAAAACTAACACTGAAGCTTTCTTT
TRBV12-5	TRBJ2-1	TRBD2	NA	CASGPIGAGDYYNEQFF	TGTGCTAGTGGCCCCATAGGCGCGGGAGACTACTACAATGAGCAGTTCTTC
TRBV2	TRBJ1-1	NA	NA	CASSEALGEAFF	TGTGCCAGCAGTGAAGCGCTGGGCGAAGCTTTCTTT
TRBV19	TRBJ2-3	NA	NA	CASSIGRRTSADTQYF	TGTGCCAGTAGTATTGGTAGGAGGACGTCTGCAGATACGCAGTATTTT
TRBV12-3/TRBV12-4	TRBJ1-5	NA	NA	CASSLGFNQPQHF	TGTGCCAGCAGTTTAGGGTTCAATCAGCCCCAGCATTTT
TRBV2	TRBJ2-1	TRBD2	NA	CAGRASGREEQFF	TGTGCCGGGAGGGCTAGCGGGAGGGAGGAGCAGTTCTTC
TRBV19	TRBJ2-1	TRBD1	NA	CASRPRDSGYNEQFF	TGTGCCAGTAGACCCCGGGACAGCGGTTACAATGAGCAGTTCTTC
TRBV30	TRBJ2-3	TRBD2	NA	CAWTIPGLAVQDTQYF	TGTGCCTGGACCATACCGGGACTAGCGGTCCAAGATACGCAGTATTTT
TRBV19	TRBJ1-1	NA	NA	CASSLTGGRMNTEAFF	TGTGCCAGTAGCTTAACGGGGGGCCGCATGAACACTGAAGCTTTCTTT
TRBV15	TRBJ2-1	TRBD2	NA	CATSRDGSGRDGNEQFF	TGTGCCACCAGCAGAGATGGGAGCGGGAGGGACGGGAATGAGCAGTTCTTC
TRBV29-1	TRBJ1-2	NA	NA	CSVGTSGLPAGGYTF	TGCAGCGTTGGGACTTCGGGACTGCCAGCGGGAGGCTACACCTTC
TRBV3-1/TRBV3-2	TRBJ2-2	TRBD1	NA	CASSQDRQGVGELFF	TGTGCCAGCAGCCAAGATCGACAGGGCGTCGGGGAGCTGTTTTTT
TRBV2	TRBJ2-1	TRBD2	NA	CASSSGRAMYNEQFF	TGTGCCAGCTCTAGCGGGAGGGCCATGTACAATGAGCAGTTCTTC